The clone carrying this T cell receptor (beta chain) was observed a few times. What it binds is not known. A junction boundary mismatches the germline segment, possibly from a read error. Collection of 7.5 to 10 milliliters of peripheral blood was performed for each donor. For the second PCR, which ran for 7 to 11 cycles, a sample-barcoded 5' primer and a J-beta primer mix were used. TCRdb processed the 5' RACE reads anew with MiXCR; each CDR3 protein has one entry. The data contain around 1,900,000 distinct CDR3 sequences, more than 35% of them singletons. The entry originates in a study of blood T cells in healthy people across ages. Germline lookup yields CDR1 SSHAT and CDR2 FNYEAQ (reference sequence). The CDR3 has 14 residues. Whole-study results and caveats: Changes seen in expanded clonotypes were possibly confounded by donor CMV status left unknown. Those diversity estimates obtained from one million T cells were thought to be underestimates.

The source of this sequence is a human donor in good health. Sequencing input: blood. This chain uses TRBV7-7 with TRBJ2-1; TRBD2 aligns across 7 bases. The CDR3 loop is CASSLDYSSGEQFF. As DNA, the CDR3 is TGTGCTAGCAGCTTAGACTATTCTAGCGGTGAGCAGTTCTTC.